This T cell receptor beta chain originates from a study of response to subunit inactivated influenza vaccine. The study's findings and limits: Authors suggested seasonal influenza vaccinations each recruit few new T cells.

TCRdb used MiXCR to reprocess the RT-PCR reads, holding one entry per CDR3 protein. Counted here are over 400,000 distinct CDR3 sequences, around 9.9% occurring once; the ten biggest clones make up roughly 12%. A remark on this clonotype: Its antigen remains unknown.

CDR3 length: 14 residues. Germline assignment: CDR1 SNHLY and CDR2 FYNNEI. With 7 bases clipped from V and 2 bases from J, the junction kept 5 bases outside the gene matches. V is TRBV2 and J is TRBJ2-5, with 9 bases identical to TRBD2. Sequences were derived from PBMCs from blood, sampled about 40 days after vaccination. The sequence was collected from a man aged 50 or older who received an inactivated influenza vaccine. The CDR3, as DNA: TGTGCCAGCACCTCGGGACTAGCTCAAGAGACCCAGTACTTC. It yields the protein CASTSGLAQETQYF.